This T cell receptor beta chain appears in the sequencing data of a study of cytomegalovirus exposure and HLA in healthy donors. Unrecorded immune exposures were likely, despite nominal health at sampling. The junction had 3 bases not matched to a gene; V was cut back by 3 bases and J by 1 base. CDR3 size: 14 residues. The germline CDR1 and CDR2 sequences are GTSNPN and SVGIG (reference sequence). Amplification used 60 Vbeta primers and 13 Jbeta primers. Clones were read by immunoSEQ multiplex PCR, and TCRdb kept only the in-frame ones, dropping some. The sample carries roughly 77,000 clones, about 9.5% recorded once.

The J gene is TRBJ2-7, the V gene TRBV30; 10 bases map to TRBD1. Sequenced: PBMCs. This receptor was identified in a man aged 55 to 70 in good health and CMV-seropositive. The CDR3 is CAWRGQGISYEQYF. In nucleotides, the CDR3 is TGTGCCTGGAGGGGACAGGGGATATCCTACGAGCAGTACTTC.